Given below is one T cell receptor (beta chain) in context. Its antigen is unidentified. The CDR3 has 13 residues. The germline V gene encodes CDR1 MDHEN and CDR2 SYDVKM. V was pared by 5 bases and J by 5 bases, with 2 bases of the junction left unmatched. The entry originates in a study of cytomegalovirus exposure and HLA in healthy donors. The wider study: The use of the same platform for the 95 to 150 validation repertoires and the roughly 670 first-cohort repertoires was reported by a later analysis. Study-level results: Subsequent analysis showed first-cohort TCR clusters tending to co-occur in more than 95 validation repertoires. Rarity held for most TCR sequences, but there were some public TCRs that occurred in many donors. About 150 TCR beta chains were listed as cytomegalovirus-associated.

Generated by immunoSEQ multiplex PCR, the TCRdb table keeps only in-frame clones and is missing some. The profile shows just over 65,000 clones, about 97% of them singletons. The sequencing sample was made of PBMCs. The receptor was derived from a woman younger than 30 in good health and CMV-seropositive. The genes are TRBV28 and TRBJ1-5; 8 nucleotides align to TRBD1. This CDR3 reads CASSDRGYQPQHF. The DNA for the CDR3 is TGTGCCAGCAGTGACAGGGGATATCAGCCCCAGCATTTT.